These T cell receptor beta chains were read from a single sample in a study of early T cells in non-severe SARS-CoV-2 infection. TCRdb used MiXCR to reprocess the 5' RACE reads, holding one entry per CDR3 protein. The sample lists about 56,000 distinct CDR3 sequences; about 14% were seen once. This sample comprised whole blood, obtained at baseline. The receptors shown here come from an adult who was a healthcare worker with PCR-confirmed SARS-CoV-2 infection or an uninfected control (not recorded which). Each CDR3 is given with its conserved first and last residue. Fields, in order: clone size, D gene, V gene, J gene, CDR3 protein, CDR3 DNA. A D gene is named only where the DNA matches it firmly. A row's size may be missing; if present it is once, few, many or a size class.

clone_size: many; d_call: -; v_call: TRBV7-2; j_call: TRBJ1-5; cdr3_aa: CASSLTGSNQPQHF; cdr3_nt: TGTGCCAGCAGCTTAACAGGGAGCAATCAGCCCCAGCATTTT
clone_size: -; d_call: -; v_call: TRBV12-3/TRBV12-4; j_call: TRBJ1-2; cdr3_aa: CASSLSQGRSYGYTF; cdr3_nt: TGTGCCAGCAGTTTAAGTCAGGGGAGGTCTTATGGCTACACCTTC
clone_size: few; d_call: TRBD2; v_call: TRBV20-1; j_call: TRBJ2-2; cdr3_aa: CSARDWERESGGELFF; cdr3_nt: TGCAGTGCTAGAGATTGGGAGCGGGAGTCGGGCGGGGAGCTGTTTTTT
clone_size: many; d_call: -; v_call: TRBV7-9; j_call: TRBJ1-2; cdr3_aa: CASSTTTPRDGYTF; cdr3_nt: TGTGCCAGCAGCACAACCACTCCCAGGGATGGCTACACCTTC
clone_size: -; d_call: -; v_call: TRBV20-1; j_call: TRBJ2-3; cdr3_aa: CSASRDAHFTDTQYF; cdr3_nt: TGCAGTGCTTCACGGGACGCCCATTTCACAGATACGCAGTATTTT
clone_size: -; d_call: -; v_call: TRBV7-3; j_call: TRBJ2-1; cdr3_aa: CASSLKLPQFF; cdr3_nt: TGTGCCAGCAGCTTAAAACTTCCCCAGTTCTTC
clone_size: -; d_call: TRBD1; v_call: TRBV29-1; j_call: TRBJ2-7; cdr3_aa: CSVRRQGPYEQYF; cdr3_nt: TGCAGCGTCAGAAGACAGGGCCCCTACGAGCAGTACTTC
clone_size: few; d_call: TRBD1; v_call: TRBV2; j_call: TRBJ1-2; cdr3_aa: CASSGDRNNTF; cdr3_nt: TGTGCCAGCAGTGGGGACAGGAATAACACCTTC
clone_size: few; d_call: TRBD2; v_call: TRBV20-1; j_call: TRBJ2-7; cdr3_aa: CSASPSGTSVSYEQYF; cdr3_nt: TGCAGTGCTAGTCCCTCCGGGACTAGCGTTTCCTACGAGCAGTACTTC
clone_size: -; d_call: -; v_call: TRBV11-2; j_call: TRBJ2-3; cdr3_aa: CASSLSADTQYF; cdr3_nt: TGTGCCAGCAGCTTGAGTGCAGATACGCAGTATTTT
clone_size: many; d_call: -; v_call: TRBV23-1; j_call: TRBJ2-7; cdr3_aa: CASMQLPSSYEQYF; cdr3_nt: TGCGCCAGCATGCAACTACCGAGCTCCTACGAGCAGTACTTC
clone_size: few; d_call: -; v_call: TRBV5-6; j_call: TRBJ2-7; cdr3_aa: CASSSSSYEQYF; cdr3_nt: TGTGCCAGCAGCTCGAGCTCCTACGAGCAGTACTTC
clone_size: few; d_call: -; v_call: TRBV18; j_call: TRBJ2-2; cdr3_aa: CASSGVGTGELFF; cdr3_nt: TGTGCCAGCTCGGGGGTCGGCACCGGGGAGCTGTTTTTT
clone_size: few; d_call: TRBD2; v_call: TRBV5-1; j_call: TRBJ2-2; cdr3_aa: CASSFQAGGRTGELFF; cdr3_nt: TGCGCCAGCAGCTTTCAGGCGGGAGGACGCACCGGGGAGCTGTTTTTT
clone_size: medium-sized; d_call: TRBD1; v_call: TRBV6-2/TRBV6-3; j_call: TRBJ2-2; cdr3_aa: CASSYTGGAAGELFF; cdr3_nt: TGTGCCAGCAGTTATACAGGGGGCGCCGCCGGGGAGCTGTTTTTT
clone_size: -; d_call: -; v_call: TRBV7-9; j_call: TRBJ2-3; cdr3_aa: CASTWLDSSSTDTQYF; cdr3_nt: TGTGCCAGCACCTGGTTGGACAGCTCGTCCACAGATACGCAGTATTTT
clone_size: many; d_call: -; v_call: TRBV6-1; j_call: TRBJ2-1; cdr3_aa: CASKGNEQFF; cdr3_nt: TGTGCCAGCAAAGGAAATGAGCAGTTCTTC
clone_size: -; d_call: -; v_call: TRBV28; j_call: TRBJ2-7; cdr3_aa: CASSLPPEGEQYF; cdr3_nt: TGTGCCAGCAGTTTACCCCCCGAGGGGGAGCAGTACTTC
clone_size: once; d_call: -; v_call: TRBV20-1; j_call: TRBJ2-3; cdr3_aa: CSASRSDRTDTQYF; cdr3_nt: TGCAGTGCCTCGCGGTCAGACCGCACAGATACGCAGTATTTT
clone_size: many; d_call: TRBD2; v_call: TRBV29-1; j_call: TRBJ2-7; cdr3_aa: CSVEDRGAGGSYEQYF; cdr3_nt: TGCAGCGTTGAAGATCGGGGAGCGGGAGGGTCCTACGAGCAGTACTTC
clone_size: few; d_call: -; v_call: TRBV5-1; j_call: TRBJ2-6; cdr3_aa: CASSLGGSGANVLTF; cdr3_nt: TGCGCCAGCAGCCTAGGGGGCTCTGGGGCCAACGTCCTGACTTTC
clone_size: -; d_call: TRBD1; v_call: TRBV20-1; j_call: TRBJ1-1; cdr3_aa: CSAKDRVTEAFF; cdr3_nt: TGCAGTGCAAAAGACAGGGTCACTGAAGCTTTCTTT
clone_size: -; d_call: -; v_call: TRBV29-1; j_call: TRBJ1-5; cdr3_aa: CSVVVWQSDGNQPQHF; cdr3_nt: TGCAGCGTTGTAGTTTGGCAGTCAGACGGCAATCAGCCCCAGCATTTT
clone_size: few; d_call: -; v_call: TRBV7-8; j_call: TRBJ2-1; cdr3_aa: CASSLARRPSSYNEQFF; cdr3_nt: TGTGCCAGCAGCTTAGCGCGGCGCCCGAGCTCCTACAATGAGCAGTTCTTC
clone_size: -; d_call: -; v_call: TRBV2; j_call: TRBJ2-2; cdr3_aa: CASSGRTPSTGELFF; cdr3_nt: TGTGCCAGCAGTGGGCGGACACCGAGCACCGGGGAGCTGTTTTTT
clone_size: -; d_call: -; v_call: TRBV30; j_call: TRBJ1-4; cdr3_aa: CAWSVLWTATNEKLFF; cdr3_nt: TGTGCCTGGAGTGTACTTTGGACAGCAACTAATGAAAAACTGTTTTTT
clone_size: few; d_call: -; v_call: TRBV19; j_call: TRBJ1-5; cdr3_aa: CASSMGGGGNVGNQPQHF; cdr3_nt: TGTGCCAGTAGTATGGGGGGTGGAGGTAATGTGGGCAATCAGCCCCAGCATTTT
clone_size: few; d_call: -; v_call: TRBV20-1; j_call: TRBJ2-3; cdr3_aa: CSAVRADTQYF; cdr3_nt: TGCAGTGCCGTCAGGGCAGATACGCAGTATTTT
clone_size: many; d_call: -; v_call: TRBV21-1; j_call: TRBJ1-1; cdr3_aa: CASSKAKGESYTEAFF; cdr3_nt: TGTGCCAGCAGCAAAGCAAAAGGGGAATCGTACACTGAAGCTTTCTTT
clone_size: many; d_call: -; v_call: TRBV28; j_call: TRBJ1-3; cdr3_aa: CASSPGFGNTIYF; cdr3_nt: TGTGCCAGCAGTCCCGGATTCGGGAACACCATATATTTT
clone_size: -; d_call: -; v_call: TRBV4-2; j_call: TRBJ1-4; cdr3_aa: CASSQEGGGANEKLFF; cdr3_nt: TGTGCCAGCAGCCAAGAAGGTGGAGGGGCTAATGAAAAACTGTTTTTT
clone_size: -; d_call: TRBD1; v_call: TRBV4-1; j_call: TRBJ2-3; cdr3_aa: CASTRTGTGTDTQYF; cdr3_nt: TGCGCCAGCACCCGAACTGGGACAGGGACAGATACGCAGTATTTT
clone_size: -; d_call: -; v_call: TRBV6-1; j_call: TRBJ2-1; cdr3_aa: CASSDYRTPTYNEQFF; cdr3_nt: TGTGCCAGCAGTGATTATCGGACACCGACATACAATGAGCAGTTCTTC
clone_size: -; d_call: -; v_call: TRBV18; j_call: TRBJ1-1; cdr3_aa: CASSPTGPGTEAFF; cdr3_nt: TGTGCCAGCTCACCAACGGGGCCTGGGACTGAAGCTTTCTTT
clone_size: -; d_call: -; v_call: TRBV7-2; j_call: TRBJ2-1; cdr3_aa: CASSLDYSGTKYFF; cdr3_nt: TGTGCCAGCAGCTTAGACTATAGTGGGACCAAGTATTTCTTC
clone_size: -; d_call: -; v_call: TRBV29-1; j_call: TRBJ1-1; cdr3_aa: CSVEGFGSGTEAFF; cdr3_nt: TGCAGCGTTGAAGGTTTTGGGTCGGGCACTGAAGCTTTCTTT
clone_size: few; d_call: -; v_call: TRBV2; j_call: TRBJ1-3; cdr3_aa: CASGIEGQGNTIYF; cdr3_nt: TGTGCCAGCGGTATCGAGGGGCAAGGAAACACCATATATTTT
clone_size: few; d_call: -; v_call: TRBV12-5; j_call: TRBJ2-7; cdr3_aa: CASGSPRDRGSYEQYF; cdr3_nt: TGTGCTAGTGGTTCACCCCGGGACCGCGGGTCCTACGAGCAGTACTTC
clone_size: -; d_call: TRBD2; v_call: TRBV2; j_call: TRBJ2-7; cdr3_aa: CASSEASGANYEQYF; cdr3_nt: TGTGCCAGCAGTGAAGCTAGCGGGGCGAACTACGAGCAGTACTTC
clone_size: few; d_call: -; v_call: TRBV5-1; j_call: TRBJ2-3; cdr3_aa: CASSLVGTISGDTQYF; cdr3_nt: TGCGCCAGCAGCTTGGTCGGGACAATTTCTGGAGATACGCAGTATTTT